The clone carrying this T cell receptor beta chain was seen once. The entry originates in a study of control samples from healthy donors and cancer patients. Produced via immunoSEQ multiplex PCR; TCRdb's table is partial and in-frame only. The data hold under 80,000 clones, with approximately 84% observed a single time. This CDR3 is 16 amino acids long. Sequencing was done on a sample of blood. The genes are TRBV21-1 and TRBJ2-3; no DNA check was done on the table's D call, TRBD1. TRBV21-1 is a listed pseudogene. This TCR was sampled from a man aged 45-65 years in good health. The CDR3 region has the DNA TGTGCCAGCAGCCAATGGACAGGGCCCATCACAGATACGCAGTATTTT. Its protein product is CASSQWTGPITDTQYF.